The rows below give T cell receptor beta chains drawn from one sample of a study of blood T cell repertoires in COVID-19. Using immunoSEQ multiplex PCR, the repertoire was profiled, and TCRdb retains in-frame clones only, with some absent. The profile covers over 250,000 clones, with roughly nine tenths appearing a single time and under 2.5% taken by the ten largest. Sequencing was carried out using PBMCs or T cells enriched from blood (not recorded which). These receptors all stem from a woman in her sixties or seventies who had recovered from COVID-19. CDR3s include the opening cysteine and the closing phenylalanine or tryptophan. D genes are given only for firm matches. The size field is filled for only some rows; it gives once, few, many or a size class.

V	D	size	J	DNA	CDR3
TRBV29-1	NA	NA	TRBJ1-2	TGCAGCGTCGTGACAGCGACTAACTATGGCTACACCTTC	CSVVTATNYGYTF
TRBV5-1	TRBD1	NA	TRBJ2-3	TGCGCCAGCAGCCCTGGACAGGACGGGGATACGCAGTATTTT	CASSPGQDGDTQYF
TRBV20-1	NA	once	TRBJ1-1	TGCAGTGCGACAGTGTACACTGAAGCTTTCTTT	CSATVYTEAFF
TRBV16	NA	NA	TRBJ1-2	TGTGCCAGCAGCCAATCGTGGGCAGCTAACTATGGCTACACCTTC	CASSQSWAANYGYTF
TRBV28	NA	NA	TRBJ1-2	TGTGCCAGCAGTTTAATGGGGGGTAGGGACTATGGCTACACCTTC	CASSLMGGRDYGYTF
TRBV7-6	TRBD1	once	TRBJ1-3	TGTGCCAGCAGCTCGCCGGACAGGGACTCTGGAAACACCATATATTTT	CASSSPDRDSGNTIYF
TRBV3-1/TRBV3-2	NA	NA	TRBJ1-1	TGTGCCAGCAGCCAAGAGGTGGGAGGGGGGACTGAAGCTTTCTTT	CASSQEVGGGTEAFF
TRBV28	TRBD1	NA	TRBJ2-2	TGTGCCAGCAGTTCCCCCGGGACAGGGGCCGGGGAGCTGTTTTTT	CASSSPGTGAGELFF
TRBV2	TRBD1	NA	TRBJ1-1	TGTGCCAGCAGTGACCAGGGGGCGGCGAACACTGAAGCTTTCTTT	CASSDQGAANTEAFF
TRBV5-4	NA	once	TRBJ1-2	TGTGCCAGCAGCATTGCCGGACAGAACCTATATGGCTACACCTTC	CASSIAGQNLYGYTF
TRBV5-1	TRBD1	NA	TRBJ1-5	TGCGCCAGCAGCCTCAAGACAGGGGGCAATCAGCCCCAGCATTTT	CASSLKTGGNQPQHF
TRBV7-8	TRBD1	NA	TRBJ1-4	TGTGCCAGCAGCCTACAGGGGGTAAATGAAAAACTGTTTTTT	CASSLQGVNEKLFF
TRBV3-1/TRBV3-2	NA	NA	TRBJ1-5	TGTGCCAGCAGCCCCGGACAGAGCAATCAGCCCCAGCATTTT	CASSPGQSNQPQHF
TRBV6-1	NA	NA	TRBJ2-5	TGTGCCAGCAGTGAATCCTTGGGGCTACAAGAGACCCAGTACTTC	CASSESLGLQETQYF
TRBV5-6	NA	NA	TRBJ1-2	TGTGCCAGCAGCTTGGGAGCAGGGGACTATGGCTACACCTTC	CASSLGAGDYGYTF
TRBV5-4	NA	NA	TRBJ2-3	TGTGCCAGCAGCCCCGGGGGACTCAGCACAGATACGCAGTATTTT	CASSPGGLSTDTQYF
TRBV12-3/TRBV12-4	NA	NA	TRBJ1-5	TGTGCCAGCAGTCAACAAAAAAAGCCCCAGCATTTT	CASSQQKKPQHF
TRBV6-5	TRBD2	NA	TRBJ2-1	TGTGCCAGCCTCAAGGTTAGCGGGAGCAATGAGCAGTTCTTC	CASLKVSGSNEQFF
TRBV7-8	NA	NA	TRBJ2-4	TGTGCCAGCAGCTTAGAGACAGACATTCAGTACTTC	CASSLETDIQYF
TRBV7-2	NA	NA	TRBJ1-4	TGTGCCAGCAGCCCGAGGACTGGGGGCGGTGAAAAACTGTTTTTT	CASSPRTGGGEKLFF
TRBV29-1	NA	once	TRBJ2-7	TGCAGCGCCGCCGACAGACCCTACGAGCAGTACTTC	CSAADRPYEQYF
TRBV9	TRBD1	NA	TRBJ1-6	TGTGCCAGCAGCTCGAGGACAGGAGGAGATTCACCCCTCCACTTT	CASSSRTGGDSPLHF